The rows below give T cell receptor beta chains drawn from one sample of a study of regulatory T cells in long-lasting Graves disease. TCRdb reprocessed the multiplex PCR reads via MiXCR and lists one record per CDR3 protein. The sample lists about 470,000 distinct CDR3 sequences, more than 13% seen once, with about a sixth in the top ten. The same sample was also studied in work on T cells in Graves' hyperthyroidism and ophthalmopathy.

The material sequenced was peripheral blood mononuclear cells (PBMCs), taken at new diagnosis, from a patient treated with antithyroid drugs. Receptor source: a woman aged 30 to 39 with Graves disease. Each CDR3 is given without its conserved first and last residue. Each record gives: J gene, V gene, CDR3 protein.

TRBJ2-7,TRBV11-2,ASSPHGGGRVYEQY
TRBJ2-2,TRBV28,ASSWIPGTENTGELF
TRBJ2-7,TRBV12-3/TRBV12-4,ASSRTSGDYEQY
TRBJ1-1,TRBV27,ASSLPEGTEAF
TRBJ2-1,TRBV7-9,ASSPTLAPHNEQF
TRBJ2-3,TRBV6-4,ASSDGTGEGDTQY
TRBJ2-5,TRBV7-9,ASSLAQMVGETQY
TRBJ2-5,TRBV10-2,ASRRDRERETQY
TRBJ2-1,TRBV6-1,ASSEGIAGANEQF
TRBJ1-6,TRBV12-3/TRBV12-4,ASSLGTNSPLH
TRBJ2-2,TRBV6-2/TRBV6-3,ASSEAPRLAGLDGELF
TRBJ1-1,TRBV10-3,AISERSYEQYFGPGTEAF
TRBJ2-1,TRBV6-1,ASSWTGVSPEYNEQF
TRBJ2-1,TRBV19,ASSIGRNEQF
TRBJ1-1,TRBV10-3,AIATGGNTEAF
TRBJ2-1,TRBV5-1,ASSLGPGGPGNEQF
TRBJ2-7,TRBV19,ASSTLAGDYEQY
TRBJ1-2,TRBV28,ASSFRDRGSYGYT
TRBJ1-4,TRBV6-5,ASSYGTQTGNEKLF
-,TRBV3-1,ASSHPRGASRGSETQY
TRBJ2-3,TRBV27,ASSLSYRDTQY
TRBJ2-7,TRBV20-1,SATGLYEQY